Each of the 26 T cell receptor beta chains below was sequenced from the same sample in a study of cytomegalovirus exposure and HLA in healthy donors (dated by TCRdb to about 2017). Libraries were built with the immunoSEQ multiplex PCR assay. As stored in TCRdb, this immuneACCESS dataset retains in-frame rearrangements with V and J assigned. A fraction of the clones does not appear; measured against another copy, unresolved V genes explain less than half of the discrepancy, and the remainder lacks a known reason. For this sample the table gives 70,000 to 80,000 clones, of which roughly 95% were detected only once. 3% to 4% of the sample lies in the top ten. The sequenced material came from PBMCs. The receptors stem from a woman aged 18-30 years in good health and CMV-seropositive.

This sequence joins TRBV6-4 and TRBJ1-5; the D is unclear. CDR3 length: 14 amino acids. Germline V gene sequence: CDR1 MRHNA, CDR2 SNTAGT. The V end was cut by 6 bases, the J end by 3 bases, with 12 bases between. CDR3 bases: TGTGCCAGCAGCCCGGACGGGAACAATCAGCCCCAGCATTTT. Protein product: CASSPDGNNQPQHF.

The rearrangement uses TRBV5-1 and TRBJ1-2; 8 bases are shared with TRBD1. This CDR3 is built from 14 residues. Germline V gene data show CDR1 as SGHRS and CDR2 as YFSETQ. V shed 2 bases, J shed 2 bases, and the junction held 2 bases outside the gene matches. CDR3 loop: CASSFQGANYGYTF. CDR3 bases: TGCGCCAGCAGCTTTCAGGGGGCAAACTATGGCTACACCTTC.

This CDR3 reads CASSFTGDTGELFF. The CDR3, as DNA: TGTGCCAGCAGCTTCACAGGGGACACCGGGGAGCTGTTTTTT. The chain couples TRBV7-9 to TRBJ2-2; 7 bases agree with TRBD1. Looked up from germline, CDR1 is SEHNR and CDR2 is FQNEAQ (reference sequence). Germline trimming cut 3 bases from V and 3 bases from J; bases unmatched to any gene: 1. The CDR3 spans 14 residues.

This rearrangement joins TRBV11-2 to TRBJ2-1; a weak D match, TRBD2 (6 bases). Between the trimmed V and J ends, which lost 7 bases and 7 bases, there was a span of 23 bases. The germline V gene has CDR1 SGHAT and CDR2 FQNNGV. This CDR3 is built from 16 residues. The CDR3 protein is CASNPVGRRTWNEQFF. The CDR3 DNA is TGTGCCAGCAACCCAGTCGGGAGACGGACTTGGAATGAGCAGTTCTTC.

This chain links TRBV7-8 with TRBJ2-2; 7 positions match TRBD1. Germline CDR1 reads SGHVS; CDR2 reads FQNEAQ. Losses at the gene ends were 5 bases for V and 7 bases for J; bases not matched to a gene: 10. The CDR3 covers 15 residues. The CDR3 region has the DNA TGTGCCAGCAGCCCCGAGGGGGCGCAGGTCGGGGAGCTGTTTTTT. Translating gives CASSPEGAQVGELFF.

CDR3 coding DNA: TGTGCGGCTAGCGGGAGGAACACCGGGGAGCTGTTTTTT. This encodes CAASGRNTGELFF. This chain connects TRBV28 to TRBJ2-2; 10 bases align to TRBD2. The CDR3 extends over 13 amino acids. From germline, CDR1 is MDHEN and CDR2 SYDVKM.

This sequence joins TRBV7-2 and TRBJ1-2; 9 positions match TRBD1. The CDR3 runs to 15 residues. The germline V gene has CDR1 SGHTA and CDR2 FQGNSA. V was clipped by 3 bases and J by 2 bases; unmatched bases: 4. The CDR3 spells CASSFGTGLNYGYTF. DNA of the CDR3: TGTGCCAGCAGCTTTGGGACAGGGTTGAACTATGGCTACACCTTC.

CDR3 loop: CASRSQGAVEETQYF. The CDR3 DNA reads as TGCGCCAGCAGGTCCCAGGGGGCCGTCGAAGAGACCCAGTACTTC. V gene TRBV5-1 combines with J gene TRBJ2-5, with TRBD1 matching 8 bases. CDR1 is SGHRS and CDR2 is YFSETQ in the germline V gene. The CDR3 loop spans 15 amino acids. V was pared by 5 bases and J by 3 bases, with 9 bases of the junction left unmatched. Full variable domain (outside the CDR3, taken from reference TRBV5-1 and TRBJ2-5): KAGVTQTPRYLIKTRGQQVTLSCSPISGHRSVSWYQQTPGQGLQFLFEYFSETQRNKGNFPGRFSGRQFSNSRSEMNVSTLELGDSALYLCASRSQGAVEETQYFGPGTRLLVL.

The V gene is TRBV28, the J gene TRBJ2-1; D is undetermined. Trimming cost V 3 bases and J 7 bases, with 7 bases left between them. The CDR3 spans 12 residues. Germline loops: CDR1 MDHEN, CDR2 SYDVKM. The CDR3, as DNA: TGTGCCAGCAGTTTCTACGGGAATGAGCAGTTCTTC. Residues: CASSFYGNEQFF.

The chain has TRBV4-2 and TRBJ2-7; no firm D call. CDR3 length: 16 residues. Trimming shortened V by 3 bases and J by 1 base, and 16 bases separated the two germline ends. The germline V gene has CDR1 LGHNA and CDR2 YNFKEQ. The CDR3 protein is CASSHHTESYSYEQYF. CDR3 bases: TGTGCCAGCAGCCACCACACAGAGTCCTATTCCTACGAGCAGTACTTC.

V is TRBV7-2 and J is TRBJ2-7; TRBD1 might be the D (6 bases). Trimming removed 3 bases at V and 6 bases at J, with 15 bases between. The CDR3 contains 14 residues. Per germline, CDR1 SGHTA and CDR2 FQGNSA. CDR3 DNA: TGTGCCAGCAGCTTTGGGGACATGGGTCGCGAGCAGTACTTC. This sequence encodes CASSFGDMGREQYF.

The CDR3 protein is CASSFRGSSYEQYF. DNA of the CDR3: TGTGCCAGCAGCTTCCGCGGGAGTTCCTACGAGCAGTACTTC. The chain uses TRBV5-4 and TRBJ2-7; 7 nucleotides match TRBD2. CDR3 length equals 14 residues. V gave up 2 bases and J gave up 1 base; unmatched junction bases: 3. CDR1 is SGHNT and CDR2 is YYREEE in the germline V gene (reference sequence).

The DNA of the CDR3 is TGTGCCAGCAGCCAGACAGGGGGCGCAGGAAGATCCGGGGAGCTGTTTTTT. Amino acids: CASSQTGGAGRSGELFF. This chain joins TRBV4-2 and TRBJ2-2, with 10 positions matching TRBD1. Germline trimming cut 3 bases from V and 6 bases from J; bases unmatched to any gene: 10. Germline assignment: CDR1 LGHNA and CDR2 YNFKEQ. The CDR3 runs to 17 residues.

The count of this clone is one. V gene TRBV13 combines with J gene TRBJ2-7, with TRBD1 matching 7 bases. CDR1 is PRHDT, CDR2 FYEKMQ, per germline (reference sequence). This CDR3 region has 15 residues. The V segment lost 5 bases and the J segment 1 base; nucleotides outside the gene matches: 8. The CDR3 reads CASSAPRGNSYEQYF. As DNA, the CDR3 is TGTGCCAGCAGCGCGCCCAGGGGGAATTCCTACGAGCAGTACTTC.

The gene calls are TRBV5-1 and TRBJ1-2, with 11 bases aligning to TRBD1. V lost 4 bases and J lost 2; bases outside the gene matches: 7. The CDR3 is 16 residues long. CDR1 is SGHRS and CDR2 is YFSETQ in the germline V gene. The CDR3 loop is CASSQPGQGENYGYTF. The CDR3 DNA is TGCGCCAGCAGCCAACCGGGACAGGGGGAAAACTATGGCTACACCTTC.

The chain joins TRBV29-1 to TRBJ1-1; D perhaps matches TRBD1 (5 bases). Trimming took off 3 bases at V and 4 bases at J, with 15 bases between the two ends. The CDR3 spans 14 residues. CDR1 and CDR2 (germline): SQVTM, ANQGSEA. The CDR3 bases are TGCAGCGTTGAGCGGGGGAATATCGGCACTGAAGCTTTCTTT. Translated: CSVERGNIGTEAFF.

The V and J genes are TRBV29-1 and TRBJ2-3; 8 nucleotides align to TRBD2. After removal of 0 bases from V and 2 bases from J, the junction contained 10 bases not matched to a gene. Germline V CDR1 and CDR2: SQVTM, ANQGSEA. The CDR3 has 17 residues. The CDR3 loop is CSVEDHGSGTPTDTQYF. The CDR3 coding sequence is TGCAGCGTTGAAGATCATGGTAGCGGGACGCCCACAGATACGCAGTATTTT.

This chain connects TRBV11-2 to TRBJ2-2; the D is unclear. This CDR3 has 13 residues. CDR1 SGHAT and CDR2 FQNNGV come from the germline V gene. Trimming stripped 3 bases from V and 2 bases from J, with 4 bases between. The CDR3 loop reads CASSFVNTGELFF. CDR3 sequence (DNA): TGTGCCAGCAGCTTCGTCAACACCGGGGAGCTGTTTTTT.

The chain joins TRBV7-2 to TRBJ2-3, with TRBD2 as a possible D gene (5 bases). V gave up 10 bases and J gave up 4 bases, with 18 bases separating them. Per the germline V gene, CDR1 is SGHTA and CDR2 is FQGNSA. The CDR3 has 14 amino acids. CDR3 bases: TGTGCCACCCGGTCCGGGCTAGCTCCAGATACGCAGTATTTT. It is translated as CATRSGLAPDTQYF. The variable domain in full, completed from reference TRBV7-2 and TRBJ2-3, reads GAGVSQSPSNKVTEKGKDVELRCDPISGHTALYWYRQSLGQGLEFLIYFQGNSAPDKSGLPSDRFSAERTGGSVSTLTIQRTQQEDSAVYLCATRSGLAPDTQYFGPGTRLTVL.

The chain uses TRBV9 and TRBJ1-5, with D possibly being TRBD1 (5 bases). V was clipped by 2 bases and J by 3 bases, with 12 bases between them. CDR3 length: 15 amino acids. Germline CDR1 SGDLS, CDR2 YYNGEE. The CDR3 DNA follows: TGTGCCAGCAGCGTCGGGGGAGGATTCAATCAGCCCCAGCATTTT. It is translated as CASSVGGGFNQPQHF.

The chain uses TRBV29-1 and TRBJ2-1; 7 bases fit TRBD2. Trimming cost V 1 base and J 8 bases; bases outside gene matches: 2. The CDR3 has 12 residues. The germline V gene has CDR1 SQVTM and CDR2 ANQGSEA. The CDR3 sequence is CSVEVTSDEQFF. The DNA for the CDR3 is TGCAGCGTTGAAGTTACTAGCGATGAGCAGTTCTTC.

The gene calls are TRBV19 and TRBJ2-3, with 13 bases identical to TRBD2. This CDR3 is built from 16 residues. V gave up 1 base and J gave up 4 bases; unmatched junction bases: 2. CDR1 LNHDA and CDR2 SQIVND come from the germline V gene (reference sequence). The CDR3 region is CASSIGTSGSADTQYF. The CDR3 DNA reads as TGTGCCAGTAGTATAGGGACTAGCGGGAGTGCAGATACGCAGTATTTT.

The rearrangement links TRBV7-2 to TRBJ1-4, with D unclear. The CDR3 length is 16 residues. V dropped 1 base and J dropped 0 bases, with 9 bases sitting between them. Per germline, CDR1 SGHTA and CDR2 FQGNSA. Here the CDR3 DNA reads TGTGCCAGCAGCTTAGTACCGACTGCAACTAATGAAAAACTGTTTTTT. Its translation: CASSLVPTATNEKLFF.

V and J are TRBV27 and TRBJ2-7; D possibly corresponds to TRBD1 (5 bases). V gave up 2 bases and J gave up 6 bases, with 14 bases separating them. The CDR3 totals 14 residues. CDR1 and CDR2 from the germline V gene are MNHEY and SMNVEV (reference sequence). The CDR3 region is CASSLGRVIREQYF. CDR3 bases: TGTGCCAGCAGTTTAGGCAGGGTAATTCGCGAGCAGTACTTC.

In DNA form, the CDR3 reads TGTGCCAGCAGTCCGACAGGGTCGACCTACGAGCAGTACTTC. Translation gives CASSPTGSTYEQYF. The V gene is TRBV28, the J gene TRBJ2-7, with 7 bases lining up with TRBD1. The CDR3 has 14 residues. Germline CDR1 and CDR2: MDHEN and SYDVKM. V was clipped by 5 bases and J by 2 bases; unmatched bases: 6. Complete variable domain (other parts from reference TRBV28 and TRBJ2-7): DVKVTQSSRYLVKRTGEKVFLECVQDMDHENMFWYRQDPGLGLRLIYFSYDVKMKEKGDIPEGYSVSREKKERFSLILESASTNQTSMYLCASSPTGSTYEQYFGPGTRLTVT.

Only a few counts were recorded for this clone. This chain connects TRBV5-4 to TRBJ2-5; weak D call: TRBD2 (6 bases). The CDR3 is made up of 13 amino acids. Per the germline V gene, CDR1 is SGHNT and CDR2 is YYREEE (reference sequence). The ends were cut back, 4 bases at V and 2 bases at J, with 9 bases in the middle. In DNA, the CDR3 is TGTGCCAGCAGCCCGGGAGTACAAGAGACCCAGTACTTC. Protein sequence: CASSPGVQETQYF.